This T cell receptor beta chain originates from a study of T cells after posttransplantation cyclophosphamide. Whole-study results and caveats: Skin or GI-infiltrating T cells shared few TRB sequences with blood. Donor CD8+ memory clones often dominated recipient blood repertoires at later times.

On this clone: The antigen remains unidentified.

Generated by immunoSEQ multiplex PCR, the TCRdb table keeps only in-frame clones and is missing some. Of about 52,000 clones in the sample, around 94% were seen once. Germline values: CDR1 SEHNR, CDR2 FQNEAQ (reference sequence). CDR3 length: 15 amino acids. V trimming: 3 bases; J trimming: 5 bases; junction bases outside the gene matches: 4. The sequence was collected from a young woman in good health and a related stem cell transplant donor. This sequence joins TRBV7-9 and TRBJ1-1; 12 nucleotides line up with TRBD1. Input material: PBMCs. CDR3 residues: CASSLGQGARTEAFF. The CDR3 nucleotides are TGTGCCAGCAGCTTGGGACAGGGGGCGCGGACTGAAGCTTTCTTT.